The 28 T cell receptor beta chains below all came from one sample that was sequenced in a study of PD-1 blockade in classical Hodgkin lymphoma. Profiled with immunoSEQ multiplex PCR; TCRdb holds only in-frame clones, not every one. The table records tens of thousands of clones, 70% to 80% of them present only once. No patient escaped relapse after autologous stem cell transplantation, and brentuximab vedotin exposure varied. The material sequenced was peripheral blood mononuclear cells (PBMCs), taken before the second cycle of nivolumab. Receptors originate from a human donor with classical Hodgkin lymphoma.

The chain has TRBV6-6 and TRBJ1-1, with D possibly matching TRBD1 (5 bases). Trimming pared 7 bases from V and 2 bases from J, leaving 14 bases between. The CDR3 runs to 14 residues. Germline V gives CDR1 MNHNY, CDR2 SVGAGI (reference sequence). The CDR3 loop is CASNPTGANTEAFF. In nucleotides, the CDR3 is TGTGCCAGCAATCCCACAGGAGCAAACACTGAAGCTTTCTTT.

The chain links TRBV7-2 to TRBJ2-7, with 8 bases lining up with TRBD2. The CDR3 covers 14 residues. The germline CDR1 and CDR2 sequences are SGHTA and FQGNSA. V lost 1 base and J lost 7; bases outside the gene matches: 6. CDR3 in amino acids: CASSLVRGAGEQYF. The CDR3 DNA is TGTGCCAGCAGCTTAGTGCGGGGGGCAGGGGAGCAGTACTTC.

A few counts support this clone. V and J are TRBV29-1 and TRBJ2-1; tentatively, D is TRBD2 (6 bases). Trimming took 4 bases from V and 9 from J, leaving 16 bases between them. This CDR3 spans 13 amino acids. Germline V gene data show CDR1 as SQVTM and CDR2 as ANQGSEA. This CDR3 is CSVAGGINIEQFF. The CDR3 DNA sequence: TGCAGCGTTGCTGGCGGGATTAATATTGAGCAGTTCTTC.

This clone showed up just once. The chain carries TRBV7-3 and TRBJ2-5; 7 nucleotides agree with TRBD1. The CDR3 covers 15 residues. V lost 8 bases to trimming and J lost 5 bases; unmatched junction nucleotides: 14. CDR1 and CDR2 (germline): SGHTA, FQGTGA. Here the CDR3 reads CASGVAGSRGETQYF. As DNA, the CDR3 is TGTGCCAGCGGGGTAGCAGGCAGCAGGGGGGAGACCCAGTACTTC.

The rearrangement uses TRBV2 and TRBJ2-1; D unclear. The CDR3 contains 14 residues. The germline V gene has CDR1 SNHLY and CDR2 FYNNEI. V shed 4 bases and J shed 8 bases, with 15 bases lying between them. In DNA form, the CDR3 reads TGTGCCAGCAGTGCCCAAGGGTTGGCGGATGAGCAGTTCTTC. Translating gives CASSAQGLADEQFF.

The chain employs TRBV28 and TRBJ1-4; D might be TRBD1 (5 bases). Trimming pared 3 bases from V and 5 bases from J, leaving 10 bases between. CDR1 and CDR2 (germline): MDHEN, SYDVKM. CDR3 length equals 14 residues. The CDR3 DNA sequence: TGTGCCAGCAGTTTGCAGGGTTCAAATGAAAAACTGTTTTTT. This codes for CASSLQGSNEKLFF.

The chain recombines TRBV7-2 with TRBJ2-7, with D perhaps matching TRBD1 or TRBD2 (5 bases each). Germline values: CDR1 SGHTA, CDR2 FQGNSA. This CDR3 has 13 amino acids. V shed 2 bases and J shed 5 bases, with 10 bases lying between them. CDR3 coding DNA: TGTGCCAGCAGCTTAAAGGGGACCCACGAGCAGTACTTC. It is translated as CASSLKGTHEQYF.

The chain couples TRBV29-1 to TRBJ1-2; TRBD1 is a possible D gene (6 bases). The V gene's germline CDR1 is SQVTM and CDR2 ANQGSEA. The length of the CDR3 is 12 residues. V was shortened by 5 bases and J by 1 base, with 8 bases between the two germline ends. The CDR3 sequence: CSVQGNNYGYTF. The DNA for the CDR3 is TGCAGCGTTCAGGGGAATAACTATGGCTACACCTTC.

The chain carries TRBV19 and TRBJ2-5, with 10 bases that match TRBD1. V gave up 6 bases and J gave up 5 bases; unmatched junction bases: 9. Germline V gene data show CDR1 as LNHDA and CDR2 as SQIVND (reference sequence). This CDR3 is built from 15 residues. The CDR3 coding sequence is TGTGCCAGTAGCCTCGGGACAGGGGACGTGGAGACCCAGTACTTC. It codes for CASSLGTGDVETQYF. The full variable domain, completed using reference TRBV19 and TRBJ2-5, is DGGITQSPKYLFRKEGQNVTLSCEQNLNHDAMYWYRQDPGQGLRLIYYSQIVNDFQKGDIAEGYSVSREKKESFPLTVTSAQKNPTAFYLCASSLGTGDVETQYFGPGTRLLVL.

This chain uses TRBV6-6 with TRBJ2-3; D uncertain. The CDR3 consists of 14 residues. CDR1 is MNHNY, CDR2 SVGAGI, per germline (reference sequence). V was trimmed by 0 bases and J by 0 bases, leaving 4 bases between them. The CDR3 sequence is CASSYSSSTDTQYF. As DNA, the CDR3 is TGTGCCAGCAGTTACTCGTCCAGCACAGATACGCAGTATTTT.

The rearrangement joins TRBV6-6 to TRBJ2-7; tentatively, D is TRBD1 or TRBD2 (5 bases each). Germline loops: CDR1 MNHNY, CDR2 SVGAGI (reference sequence). V was clipped by 4 bases and J by 1 base, with 14 bases between them. This CDR3 has 15 residues. CDR3 region: CASSFRDEGSYEQYF. In DNA form, the CDR3 reads TGTGCCAGCAGTTTTAGGGACGAGGGGTCCTACGAGCAGTACTTC.

The V gene is TRBV5-1, the J gene TRBJ2-7; possibly TRBD1 or TRBD2 for D (5 bases each). The CDR3 runs 17 residues. V was trimmed by 1 base and J by 0 bases, leaving 17 bases between them. Germline V gives CDR1 SGHRS, CDR2 YFSETQ. CDR3 sequence: CASSLFRPGTDSYEQYF. CDR3 in DNA: TGCGCCAGCAGCTTGTTTCGGCCGGGGACCGACTCCTACGAGCAGTACTTC.

The genes are TRBV21-1 and TRBJ2-3; the table names TRBD2, a call not compared with the DNA. TRBV21-1 is shown as a pseudogene. The CDR3 has 20 residues. The CDR3: CASSKGPSLAALWCTDTQYF. For the CDR3, the DNA is TGTGCCAGCAGCAAGGGCCCTTCACTAGCGGCACTTTGGTGCACAGATACGCAGTATTTT.

This clone was counted only a few times. The chain joins TRBV30 to TRBJ2-7; no clear D gene. V was pared by 4 bases and J by 1 base, with 8 bases between. The CDR3 extends over 12 amino acids. CDR1 and CDR2 (germline): GTSNPN, SVGIG (reference sequence). CDR3 DNA: TGTGCCTGGACCCTGGGGTCCTACGAGCAGTACTTC. This codes for CAWTLGSYEQYF. Based on the CDR3 plus reference TRBV30 and TRBJ2-7, the full variable domain is SQTIHQWPATLVQPVGSPLSLECTVEGTSNPNLYWYRQAAGRGLQLLFYSVGIGQISSEVPQNLSASRPQDRQFILSSKKLLLSDSGFYLCAWTLGSYEQYFGPGTRLTVT.

The rearrangement links TRBV5-1 to TRBJ1-5; 10 positions agree with TRBD1. Losses at the gene ends were 0 bases for V and 2 bases for J; bases not matched to a gene: 5. The CDR3 has 17 residues. The germline V gene has CDR1 SGHRS and CDR2 YFSETQ. CDR3 sequence: CASSLGSGTGGNQPQHF. CDR3 nucleotides: TGCGCCAGCAGCTTGGGGTCCGGGACAGGGGGCAATCAGCCCCAGCATTTT.

The chain has TRBV28 and TRBJ1-5; maybe TRBD1 (5 bases). The germline gives CDR1 MDHEN, CDR2 SYDVKM. V was shortened by 2 bases and J by 2 bases, with 16 bases between the two germline ends. The CDR3 extends over 17 amino acids. CDR3 nucleotide sequence: TGTGCCAGCAGTTTACTTGGCAGGGCTTTGCGCAATCAGCCCCAGCATTTT. Translated, it gives CASSLLGRALRNQPQHF.

The rearrangement uses TRBV6-6 and TRBJ2-7, with 10 bases matching TRBD1. The V segment lost 6 bases and the J segment 5 bases; nucleotides outside the gene matches: 4. This CDR3 spans 13 amino acids. Germline V gene lookup returns CDR1 MNHNY and CDR2 SVGAGI (reference sequence). CDR3 DNA sequence: TGTGCCAGCAGCCGGGACAGGGGAAACGAGCAGTACTTC. It is translated as CASSRDRGNEQYF.

Details on this clone: Other DNA sequences in this specimen translate into the identical CDR3. The V call is TRBV28, the J call TRBJ2-7; D may be TRBD1 or TRBD2 (6 bases each). Deletions cut 6 bases from V and 2 bases from J, with 8 bases between. CDR1 is MDHEN, CDR2 SYDVKM, per germline. CDR3 length equals 12 residues. The CDR3, as DNA: TGTGCCAGCAGGAGGGGGGCCTACGAGCAGTACTTC. Protein sequence: CASRRGAYEQYF.

V usage is TRBV5-6 and J usage is TRBJ2-1; D not resolved. Per germline, CDR1 SGHDT and CDR2 YYEEEE. This CDR3 comprises 15 residues. Trimming pared 0 bases from V and 5 bases from J, leaving 12 bases between. The CDR3 sequence: CASSLARRANNEQFF. CDR3 nucleotides: TGTGCCAGCAGCTTGGCCAGAAGGGCCAACAATGAGCAGTTCTTC.

This clone has a single count. The rearrangement joins TRBV27 to TRBJ2-5; D remains unclear. CDR1 MNHEY and CDR2 SMNVEV come from the germline V gene (reference sequence). V dropped 6 bases and J dropped 0 bases, with 8 bases sitting between them. The CDR3 has 13 amino acids. CDR3 loop: CASRLHYQETQYF. DNA for the CDR3: TGTGCCAGCAGACTTCATTACCAAGAGACCCAGTACTTC.

The chain uses TRBV18 and TRBJ1-1; 8 bases match TRBD1. CDR1 and CDR2 (germline): KGHSH, LQKENI. The CDR3 extends over 15 amino acids. V trimming: 3 bases; J trimming: 3 bases; junction bases outside the gene matches: 6. Written as DNA, the CDR3 is TGTGCCAGCTCACCCTCGGACAGGGTGGACACTGAAGCTTTCTTT. It encodes CASSPSDRVDTEAFF.

V usage is TRBV5-6 and J usage is TRBJ1-3; the match to TRBD1 covers 7 bases. V lost 4 bases to trimming and J lost 6 bases; unmatched junction nucleotides: 10. Germline V CDR1 and CDR2: SGHDT, YYEEEE. This CDR3 is built from 15 residues. The DNA of the CDR3 is TGTGCCAGCAGCCCACTAGACAGGGCGGAAAACACCATATATTTT. Protein sequence: CASSPLDRAENTIYF.

This sequence joins TRBV4-2 and TRBJ1-2, with a tentative D call TRBD1 (5 bases). The germline gives CDR1 LGHNA, CDR2 YNFKEQ. The CDR3 sequence is 15 residues long. Trimming pared 0 bases from V and 5 bases from J, leaving 13 bases between. The CDR3 loop is CASSQDWGEEYGYTF. CDR3 DNA sequence: TGTGCCAGCAGCCAAGATTGGGGGGAGGAGTATGGCTACACCTTC.

The chain employs TRBV6-5 and TRBJ1-2; 8 bases align to TRBD1. Germline V lookup: CDR1 MNHEY, CDR2 SVGAGI. This CDR3 has 13 amino acids. With 4 bases clipped from V and 5 bases from J, the junction kept 3 bases outside the gene matches. The CDR3 sequence is CASSSRTGYGYTF. As DNA, the CDR3 is TGTGCCAGCAGTTCCCGGACAGGGTATGGCTACACCTTC.

The rearrangement joins TRBV11-1 to TRBJ2-3; the D is unclear. Germline CDR1 reads SGHAT; CDR2 reads FQDESV (reference sequence). The CDR3 is 15 residues long. With 5 bases removed from V and 2 bases from J, the gap between germline ends came to 14 bases. This CDR3 is CASSASRASTDTQYF. Here the CDR3 DNA reads TGTGCCAGCAGCGCCTCAAGAGCTTCCACAGATACGCAGTATTTT.

This clone was picked up one time. The rearrangement links TRBV10-3 to TRBJ2-3; 9 nucleotides line up with TRBD2. The CDR3 contains 16 residues. J lost 5 bases, V lost 4 bases, and 10 bases had no gene match. Germline CDR1 is ENHRY and CDR2 is SYGVKD. The CDR3 DNA sequence: TGTGCCATCAGTGGAGAAGCGGGAGGATTGAAAGATACGCAGTATTTT. As protein: CAISGEAGGLKDTQYF.

With respect to this clone: Other DNA sequences in this specimen translate into the identical CDR3. V and J are TRBV11-2 and TRBJ2-1, with TRBD1 matching over 11 bases. CDR3 size: 15 residues. V lost 1 base and J lost 6; bases outside the gene matches: 2. The V gene's germline CDR1 is SGHAT and CDR2 FQNNGV. The CDR3 loop reads CASSLGGTGGNEQFF. In DNA form, the CDR3 reads TGTGCCAGCAGCTTAGGGGGGACAGGGGGCAATGAGCAGTTCTTC.

The chain carries TRBV2 and TRBJ1-1; no firm D call. The germline V gene encodes CDR1 SNHLY and CDR2 FYNNEI. Trimming cost V 4 bases and J 0 bases, with 6 bases left between them. The CDR3 contains 13 residues. The CDR3 spells CASSGAMNTEAFF. The CDR3 DNA reads TGTGCCAGCAGTGGGGCCATGAACACTGAAGCTTTCTTT.